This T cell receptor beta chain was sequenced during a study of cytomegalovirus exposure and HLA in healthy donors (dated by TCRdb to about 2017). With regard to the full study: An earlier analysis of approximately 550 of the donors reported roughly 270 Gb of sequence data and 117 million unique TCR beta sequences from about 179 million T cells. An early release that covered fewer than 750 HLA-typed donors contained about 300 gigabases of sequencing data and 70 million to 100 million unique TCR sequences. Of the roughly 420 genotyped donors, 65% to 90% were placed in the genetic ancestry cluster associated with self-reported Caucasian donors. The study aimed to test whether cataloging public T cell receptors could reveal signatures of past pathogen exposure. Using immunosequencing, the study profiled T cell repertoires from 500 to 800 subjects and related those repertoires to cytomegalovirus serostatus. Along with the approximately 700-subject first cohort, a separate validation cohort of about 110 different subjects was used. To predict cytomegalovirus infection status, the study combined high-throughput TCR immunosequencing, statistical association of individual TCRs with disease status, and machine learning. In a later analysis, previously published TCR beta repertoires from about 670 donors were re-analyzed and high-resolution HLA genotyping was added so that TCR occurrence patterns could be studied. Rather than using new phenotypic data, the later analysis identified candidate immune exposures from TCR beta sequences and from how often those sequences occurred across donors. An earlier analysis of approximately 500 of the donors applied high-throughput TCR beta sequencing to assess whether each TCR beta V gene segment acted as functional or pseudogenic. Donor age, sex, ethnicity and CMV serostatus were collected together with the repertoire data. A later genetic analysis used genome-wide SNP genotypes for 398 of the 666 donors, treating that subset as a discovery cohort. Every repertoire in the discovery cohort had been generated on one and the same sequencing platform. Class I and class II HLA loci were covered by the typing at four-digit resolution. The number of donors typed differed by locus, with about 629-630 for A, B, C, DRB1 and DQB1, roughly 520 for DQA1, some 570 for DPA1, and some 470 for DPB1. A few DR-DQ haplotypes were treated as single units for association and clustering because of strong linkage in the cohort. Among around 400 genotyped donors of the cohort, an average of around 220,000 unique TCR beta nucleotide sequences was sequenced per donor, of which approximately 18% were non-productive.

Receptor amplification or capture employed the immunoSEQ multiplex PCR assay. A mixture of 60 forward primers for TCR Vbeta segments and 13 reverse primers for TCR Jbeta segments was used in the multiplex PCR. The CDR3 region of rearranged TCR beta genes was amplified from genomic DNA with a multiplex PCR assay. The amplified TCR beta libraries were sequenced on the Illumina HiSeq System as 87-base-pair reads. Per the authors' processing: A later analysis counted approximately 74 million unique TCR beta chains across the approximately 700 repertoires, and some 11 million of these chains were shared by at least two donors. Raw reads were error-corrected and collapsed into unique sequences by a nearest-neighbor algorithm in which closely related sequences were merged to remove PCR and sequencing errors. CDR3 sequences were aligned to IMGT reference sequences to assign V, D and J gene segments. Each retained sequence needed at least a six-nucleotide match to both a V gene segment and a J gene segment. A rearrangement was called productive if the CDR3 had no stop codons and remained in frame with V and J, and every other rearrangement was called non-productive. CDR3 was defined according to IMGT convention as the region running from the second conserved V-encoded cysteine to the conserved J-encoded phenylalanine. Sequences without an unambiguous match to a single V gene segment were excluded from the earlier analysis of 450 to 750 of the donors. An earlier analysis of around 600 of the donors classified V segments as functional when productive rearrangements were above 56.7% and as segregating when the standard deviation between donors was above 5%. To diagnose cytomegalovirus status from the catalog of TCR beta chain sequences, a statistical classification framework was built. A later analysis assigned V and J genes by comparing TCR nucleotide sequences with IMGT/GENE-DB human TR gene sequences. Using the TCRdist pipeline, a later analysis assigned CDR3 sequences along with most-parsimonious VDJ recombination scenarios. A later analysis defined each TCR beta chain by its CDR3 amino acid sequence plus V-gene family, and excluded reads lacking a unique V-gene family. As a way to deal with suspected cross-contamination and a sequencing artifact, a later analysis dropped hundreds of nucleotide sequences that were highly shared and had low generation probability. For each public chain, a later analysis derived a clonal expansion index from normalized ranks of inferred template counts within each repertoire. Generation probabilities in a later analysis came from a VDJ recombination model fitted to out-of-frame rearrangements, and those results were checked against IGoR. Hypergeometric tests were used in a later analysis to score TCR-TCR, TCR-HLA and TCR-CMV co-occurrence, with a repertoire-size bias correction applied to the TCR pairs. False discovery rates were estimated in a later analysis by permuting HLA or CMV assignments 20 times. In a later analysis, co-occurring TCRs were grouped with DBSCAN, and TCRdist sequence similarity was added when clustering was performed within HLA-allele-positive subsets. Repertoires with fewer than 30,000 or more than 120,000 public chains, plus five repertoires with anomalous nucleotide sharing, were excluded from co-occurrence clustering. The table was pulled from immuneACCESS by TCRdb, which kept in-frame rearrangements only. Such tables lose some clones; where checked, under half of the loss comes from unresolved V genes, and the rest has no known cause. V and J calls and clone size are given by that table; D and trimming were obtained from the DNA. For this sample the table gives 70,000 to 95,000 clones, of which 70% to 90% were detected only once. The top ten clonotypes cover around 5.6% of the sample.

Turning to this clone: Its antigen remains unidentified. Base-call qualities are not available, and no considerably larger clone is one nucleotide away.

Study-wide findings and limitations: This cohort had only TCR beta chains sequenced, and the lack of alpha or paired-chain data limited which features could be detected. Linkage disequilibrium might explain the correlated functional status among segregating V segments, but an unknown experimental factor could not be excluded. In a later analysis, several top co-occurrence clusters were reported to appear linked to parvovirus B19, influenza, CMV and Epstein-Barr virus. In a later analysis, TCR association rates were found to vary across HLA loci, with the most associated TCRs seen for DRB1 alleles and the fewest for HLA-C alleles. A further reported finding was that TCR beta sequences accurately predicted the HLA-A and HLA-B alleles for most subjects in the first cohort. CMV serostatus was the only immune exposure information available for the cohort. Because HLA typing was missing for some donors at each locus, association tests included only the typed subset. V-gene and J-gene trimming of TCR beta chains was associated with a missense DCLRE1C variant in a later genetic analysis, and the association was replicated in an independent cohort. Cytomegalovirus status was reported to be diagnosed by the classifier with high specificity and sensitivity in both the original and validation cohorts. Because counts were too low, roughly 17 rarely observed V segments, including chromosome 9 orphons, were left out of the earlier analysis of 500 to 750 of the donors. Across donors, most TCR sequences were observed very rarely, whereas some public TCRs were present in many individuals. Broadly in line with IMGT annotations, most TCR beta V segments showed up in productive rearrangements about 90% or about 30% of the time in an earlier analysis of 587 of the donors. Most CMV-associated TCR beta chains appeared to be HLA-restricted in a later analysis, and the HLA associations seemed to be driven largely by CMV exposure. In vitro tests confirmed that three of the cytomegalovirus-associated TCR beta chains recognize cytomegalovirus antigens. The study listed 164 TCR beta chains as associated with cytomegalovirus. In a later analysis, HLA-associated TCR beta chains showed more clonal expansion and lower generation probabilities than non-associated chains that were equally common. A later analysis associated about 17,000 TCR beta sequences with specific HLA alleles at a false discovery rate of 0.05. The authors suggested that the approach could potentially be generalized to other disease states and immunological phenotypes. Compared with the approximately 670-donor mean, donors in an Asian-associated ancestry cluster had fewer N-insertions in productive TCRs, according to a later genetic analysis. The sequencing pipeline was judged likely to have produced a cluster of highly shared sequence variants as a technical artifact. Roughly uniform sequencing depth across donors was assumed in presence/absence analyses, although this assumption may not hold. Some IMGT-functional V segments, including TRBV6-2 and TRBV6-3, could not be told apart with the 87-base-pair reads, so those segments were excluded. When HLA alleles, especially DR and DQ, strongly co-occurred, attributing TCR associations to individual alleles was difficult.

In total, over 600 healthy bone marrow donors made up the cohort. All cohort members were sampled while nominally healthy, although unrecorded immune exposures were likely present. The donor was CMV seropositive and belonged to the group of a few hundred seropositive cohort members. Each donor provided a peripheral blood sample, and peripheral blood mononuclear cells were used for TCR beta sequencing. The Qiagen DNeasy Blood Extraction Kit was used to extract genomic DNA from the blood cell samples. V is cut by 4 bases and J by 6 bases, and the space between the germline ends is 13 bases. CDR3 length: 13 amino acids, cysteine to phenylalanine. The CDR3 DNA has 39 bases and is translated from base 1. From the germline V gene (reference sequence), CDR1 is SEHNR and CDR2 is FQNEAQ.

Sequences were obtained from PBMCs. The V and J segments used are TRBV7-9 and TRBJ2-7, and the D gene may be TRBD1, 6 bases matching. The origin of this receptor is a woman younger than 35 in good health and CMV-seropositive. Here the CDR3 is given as CASSWWTVGEQYF. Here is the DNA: TGTGCCAGCAGCTGGTGGACAGTCGGCGAGCAGTACTTC.